The clone carrying this T cell receptor (beta chain) was counted ten times or more. The entry originates in a study of early T cells in non-severe SARS-CoV-2 infection. The germline gives CDR1 MNHEY, CDR2 SVGAGI. The CDR3 contains 12 residues. The V end lost 6 bases, the J end lost 4 bases, and 9 bases lay between the germline ends. A single record per CDR3 protein comes from TCRdb applying MiXCR to the 5' RACE reads. Of about 81,000 distinct CDR3 sequences in the sample, 5.5% to 7.5% were seen once. This TCR was recovered from an adult who was a healthcare worker with PCR-confirmed SARS-CoV-2 infection or an uninfected control (not recorded which). The sequenced sample consisted of whole blood. The gene calls are TRBV6-5 and TRBJ1-1; D ambiguous. Here the CDR3 DNA reads TGTGCCAGCAGCCAAGGACTCACTGAAGCTTTCTTT. The encoded protein is CASSQGLTEAFF.